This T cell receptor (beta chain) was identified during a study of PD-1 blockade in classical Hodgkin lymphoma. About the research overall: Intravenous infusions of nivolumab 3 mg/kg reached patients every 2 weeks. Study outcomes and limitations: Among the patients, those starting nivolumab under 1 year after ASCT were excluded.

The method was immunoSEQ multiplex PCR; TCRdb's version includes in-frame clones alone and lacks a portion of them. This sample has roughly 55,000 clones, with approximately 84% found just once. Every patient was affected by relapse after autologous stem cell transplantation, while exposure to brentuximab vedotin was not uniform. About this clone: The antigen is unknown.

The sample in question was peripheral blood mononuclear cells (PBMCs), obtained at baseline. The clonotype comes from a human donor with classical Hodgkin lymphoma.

The CDR3 coding sequence is TGTGCTAGTGGTTTGGTACGGGGCCTCTACACTGAAGCTTTCTTT. This translates into CASGLVRGLYTEAFF. V usage is TRBV12-5 and J usage is TRBJ1-1; possible D gene TRBD1, 5 bases. The V gene's germline CDR1 is LGHNT and CDR2 FRNRAP. Trimming removed 0 bases at V and 3 bases at J, with 11 bases between. The CDR3 totals 15 residues.